Listed here is a single T cell receptor beta chain. Its antigen is as yet unknown. Researchers ran the PCR with 60 Vbeta and 13 Jbeta primers. Data came from immunoSEQ multiplex PCR; TCRdb stores just in-frame clones and leaves some out. The sample shows 95,000 to 110,000 clones, 76% of them seen only once. The record originates from a study of cytomegalovirus exposure and HLA in healthy donors. Background on the study: Out of roughly 170 million T cells, an earlier analysis found more than 95 million unique TCR beta sequences in total. Overall study findings and caveats: Roughly even sequencing depth across donors was the assumption behind the presence/absence analyses. Researchers counted around 160 TCR beta chains as cytomegalovirus-associated.

When sampled, the donors appeared nominally healthy, though they likely had unrecorded immune exposures. The germline V gene encodes CDR1 MDHEN and CDR2 SYDVKM. The CDR3 consists of 13 residues. After removal of 4 bases from V and 7 bases from J, the junction contained 6 bases not matched to a gene. Sequenced material: PBMCs. The receptor was derived from a woman between 18 and 29 years old in good health and CMV-seropositive. The J gene is TRBJ1-1, the V gene TRBV28; 7 nucleotides agree with TRBD1. Here the CDR3 DNA reads TGTGCCAGCAGTTCACCCAGGACAGGTGAAGCTTTCTTT. Translation: CASSSPRTGEAFF.